The clone carrying this TCR beta chain was counted many times. The data were taken from a study of T-cell reconstitution after alpha-beta-depleted transplantation in children. V was clipped by 4 bases and J by 1 base, with 11 bases between them. The CDR3 consists of 14 residues. Germline CDR1 is SGHRS and CDR2 is YFSETQ. Unique molecular identifiers tagged the TCRbeta library. TCRdb reprocessed the PCR reads with MiXCR, giving one entry per CDR3 protein. The sample records roughly 280,000 distinct CDR3 sequences, approximately 10% being singletons. This clonotype was sampled from a male patient between 2 and 10 years old who had a stem cell transplant for chronic granulomatous disease, so the T cells may come from the graft donor. The sequenced sample was peripheral blood, obtained 180 days after TCRalphabeta/CD19-depleted stem cell transplant. The chain has TRBV5-1 and TRBJ1-1; maybe TRBD1 (5 bases). The CDR3 sequence is CASSRDGKNTEAFF. CDR3 DNA: TGCGCCAGCAGCCGGGACGGTAAGAACACTGAAGCTTTCTTT.